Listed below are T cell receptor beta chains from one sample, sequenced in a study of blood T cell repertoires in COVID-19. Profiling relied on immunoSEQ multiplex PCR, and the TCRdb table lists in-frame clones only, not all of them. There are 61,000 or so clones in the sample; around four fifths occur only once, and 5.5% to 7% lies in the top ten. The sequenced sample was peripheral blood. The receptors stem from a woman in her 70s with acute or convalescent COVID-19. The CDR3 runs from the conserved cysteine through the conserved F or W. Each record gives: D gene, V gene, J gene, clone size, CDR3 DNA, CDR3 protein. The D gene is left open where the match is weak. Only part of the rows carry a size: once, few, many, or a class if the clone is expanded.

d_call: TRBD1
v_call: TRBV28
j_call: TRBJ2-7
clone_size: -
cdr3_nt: TGTGCCAGCAGACAGGGGGCGCGGGAGCAGTACTTC
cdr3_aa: CASRQGAREQYF

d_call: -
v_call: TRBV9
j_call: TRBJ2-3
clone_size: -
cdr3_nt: TGTGCCAGCAGCGTAGACAGTCCAGATACGCAGTATTTT
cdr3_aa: CASSVDSPDTQYF

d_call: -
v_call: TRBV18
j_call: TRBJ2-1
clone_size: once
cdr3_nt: TGTGCCAGCTCAAGGAACCTCGAGGCTGAGCAGTTCTTC
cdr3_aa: CASSRNLEAEQFF

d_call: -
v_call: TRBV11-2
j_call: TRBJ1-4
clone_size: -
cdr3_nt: TGTGCCAGCAGCTCCGCGGGGGGCCAAATACGGGAAAAACTGTTTTTT
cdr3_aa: CASSSAGGQIREKLFF

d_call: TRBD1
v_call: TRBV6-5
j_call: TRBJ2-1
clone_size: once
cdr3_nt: TGTGCCAGCAGCCGGTGGACAGGTGACAATGAGCAGTTCTTC
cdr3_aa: CASSRWTGDNEQFF

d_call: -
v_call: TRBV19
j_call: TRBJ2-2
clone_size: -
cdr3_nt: TGTGCCAGTAGTATCGGGACAAGATACACCGGGGAGCTGTTTTTT
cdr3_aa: CASSIGTRYTGELFF

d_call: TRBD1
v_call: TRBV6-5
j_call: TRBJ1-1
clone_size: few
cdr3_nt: TGTGCCAGCCTAGTGGGACAGGGTTCCACTGAAGCTTTCTTT
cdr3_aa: CASLVGQGSTEAFF

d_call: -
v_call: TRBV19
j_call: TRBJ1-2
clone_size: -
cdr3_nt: TGTGCCAGTAGTGTTCAGGGGAGACGCGGCTACACCTTC
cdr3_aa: CASSVQGRRGYTF

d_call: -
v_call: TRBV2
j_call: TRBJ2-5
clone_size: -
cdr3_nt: TGTGCCAGCAGTGAGGGGCAAAAAGAGACCCAGTACTTC
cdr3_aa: CASSEGQKETQYF

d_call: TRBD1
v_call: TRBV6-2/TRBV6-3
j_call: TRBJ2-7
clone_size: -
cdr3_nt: TGTGCCAGCAGTTACCGGGACAGGGGGCAGTACGAGCAGTACTTC
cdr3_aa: CASSYRDRGQYEQYF

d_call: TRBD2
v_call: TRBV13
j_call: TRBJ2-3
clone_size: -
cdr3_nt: TGTGCCAGCAGCTTAGGCCCAGCGGGGGGTGACACAGATACGCAGTATTTT
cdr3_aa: CASSLGPAGGDTDTQYF

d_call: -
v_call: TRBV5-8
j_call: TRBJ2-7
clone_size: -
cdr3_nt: TGTGCCAGCAGCCACAGGGTACTAAGCTCCTACGAGCAGTACTTC
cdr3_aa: CASSHRVLSSYEQYF

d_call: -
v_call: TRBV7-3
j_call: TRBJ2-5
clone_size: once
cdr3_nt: TGTGCCAGCAGCTTAAGTATCCAGGAAGAGACCCAGTACTTC
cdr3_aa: CASSLSIQEETQYF

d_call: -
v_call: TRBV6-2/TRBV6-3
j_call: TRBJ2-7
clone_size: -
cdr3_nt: TGTGCCAGCAGTTCCGGGGGTGGATTGGTCTACGAGCAGTACTTC
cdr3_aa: CASSSGGGLVYEQYF

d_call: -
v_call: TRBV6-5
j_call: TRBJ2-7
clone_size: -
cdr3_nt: TGTGCCAGCAGGGCCGGGATGTCCTACGAGCAGTACTTC
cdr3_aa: CASRAGMSYEQYF

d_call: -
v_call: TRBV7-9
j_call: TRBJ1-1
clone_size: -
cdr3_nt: TGTGCCAGCAGCTTTTTAGCGGCGAGTGAAGCTTTCTTT
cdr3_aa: CASSFLAASEAFF

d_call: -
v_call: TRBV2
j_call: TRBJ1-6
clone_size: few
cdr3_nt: TGTGCCAGCCAAAAACCGGGGTTTAGTAATTCACCCCTCCACTTT
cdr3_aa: CASQKPGFSNSPLHF

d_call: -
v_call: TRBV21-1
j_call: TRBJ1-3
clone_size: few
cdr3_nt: TGTGCCAGCAGCGCGGGGGGACAGGGTATTTGGACTGGAAACACCATATATTTT
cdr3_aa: CASSAGGQGIWTGNTIYF

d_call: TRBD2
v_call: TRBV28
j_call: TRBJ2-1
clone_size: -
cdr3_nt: TGTGCCAGCAGTCCTCGGCGGGGGGTTAGGAGCAATGAGCAGTTCTTC
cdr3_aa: CASSPRRGVRSNEQFF

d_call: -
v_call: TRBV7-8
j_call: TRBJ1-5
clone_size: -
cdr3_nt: TGTGCCAGCAGCCAAATGGGAGGGGAGAGCAATCAGCCCCAGCATTTT
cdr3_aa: CASSQMGGESNQPQHF

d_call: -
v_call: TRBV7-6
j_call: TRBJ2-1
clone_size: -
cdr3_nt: TGTGCCAGCAGCCTGGGAGTGGTCAATGAGCAGTTCTTC
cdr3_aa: CASSLGVVNEQFF

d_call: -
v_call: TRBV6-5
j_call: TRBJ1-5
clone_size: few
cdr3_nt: TGTGCCAGCAGTACCACAGGCGGGGGACCCCAGCATTTT
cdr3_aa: CASSTTGGGPQHF

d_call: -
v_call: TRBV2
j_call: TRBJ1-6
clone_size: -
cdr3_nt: TGTGCCAGCAGTGGGGGCCTCATTAATAATTCACCCCTCCACTTT
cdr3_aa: CASSGGLINNSPLHF

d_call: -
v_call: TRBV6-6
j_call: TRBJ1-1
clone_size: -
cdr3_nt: TGTGCCAGCAGTTCGGTAGGCGGGGGAGGAACTGAAGCTTTCTTT
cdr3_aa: CASSSVGGGGTEAFF

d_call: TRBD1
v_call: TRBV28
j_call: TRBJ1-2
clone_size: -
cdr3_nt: TGTGCCAGCAGTTCCCCCCAGGGGGCGATCTATGGCTACACCTTC
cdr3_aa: CASSSPQGAIYGYTF

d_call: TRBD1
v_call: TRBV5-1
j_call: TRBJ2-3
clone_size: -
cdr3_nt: TGCGCCAGCAGCTTCGGACAGGGTCACACAGATACGCAGTATTTT
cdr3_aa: CASSFGQGHTDTQYF

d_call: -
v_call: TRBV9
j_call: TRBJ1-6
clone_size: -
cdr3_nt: TGTGCCAGCAGCGAACAGGGAAGTGGGTTCTATAATTCACCCCTCCACTTT
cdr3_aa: CASSEQGSGFYNSPLHF

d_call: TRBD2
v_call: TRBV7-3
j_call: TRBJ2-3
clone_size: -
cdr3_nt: TGTGCCAGCAGCGCAGGGACTAGCGGGGGTCGAGATACGCAGTATTTT
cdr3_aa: CASSAGTSGGRDTQYF

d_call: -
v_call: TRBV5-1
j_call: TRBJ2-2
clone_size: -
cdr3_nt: TGCGCCAGCAGCTTGAAAGTGGGGCGGAACACCGGGGAGCTGTTTTTT
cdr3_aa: CASSLKVGRNTGELFF

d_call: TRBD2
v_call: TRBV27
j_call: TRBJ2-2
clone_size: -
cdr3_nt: TGTGCCAGCAGTTTTCAGCGGGGGGCCCCCGTGGAGCTGTTTTTT
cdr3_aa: CASSFQRGAPVELFF

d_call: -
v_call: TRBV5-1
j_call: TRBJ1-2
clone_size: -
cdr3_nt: TGCGCCAGCAGCCTTGATCCGACAGGCACTTATGGCTACACCTTC
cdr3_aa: CASSLDPTGTYGYTF

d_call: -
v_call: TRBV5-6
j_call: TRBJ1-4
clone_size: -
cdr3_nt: TGTGCCAGCAGCGCAAATGGGCCCTCGGATGAAAAACTGTTTTTT
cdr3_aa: CASSANGPSDEKLFF

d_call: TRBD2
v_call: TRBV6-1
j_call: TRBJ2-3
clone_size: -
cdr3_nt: TGTGCCAGCAGTGAAGGGTCGCGGGGGGGGGCAGATACGCAGTATTTT
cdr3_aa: CASSEGSRGGADTQYF

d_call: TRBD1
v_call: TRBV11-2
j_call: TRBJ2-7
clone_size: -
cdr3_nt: TGTGCCAGCAGCTCGACCGGGACAGGGCTCTACGAGCAGTACTTC
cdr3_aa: CASSSTGTGLYEQYF

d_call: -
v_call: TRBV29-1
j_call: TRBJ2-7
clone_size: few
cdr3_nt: TGCAGCGTTTCTAGGGGTAGCGGCCGTGGTGAGCAGTACTTC
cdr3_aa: CSVSRGSGRGEQYF

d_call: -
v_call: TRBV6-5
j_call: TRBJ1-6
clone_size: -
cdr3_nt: TGTGCCAGCAGTTTAACAGGACCTTATAATTCACCCCTCCACTTT
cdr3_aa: CASSLTGPYNSPLHF

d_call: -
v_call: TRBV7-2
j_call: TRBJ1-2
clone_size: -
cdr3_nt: TGTGCCAGCAGCTCCCAGGGTAAAGGCTACACCTTC
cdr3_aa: CASSSQGKGYTF

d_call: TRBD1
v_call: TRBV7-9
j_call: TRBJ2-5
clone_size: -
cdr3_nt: TGTGCCAGCAGTCCAACAGGGGCCACTTGGGGGGAGACCCAGTACTTC
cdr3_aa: CASSPTGATWGETQYF

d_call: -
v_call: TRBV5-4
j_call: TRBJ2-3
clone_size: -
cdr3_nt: TGTGCCAGCAGCTTGATCGGAGCACGTCAGACAGATACGCAGTATTTT
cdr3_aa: CASSLIGARQTDTQYF

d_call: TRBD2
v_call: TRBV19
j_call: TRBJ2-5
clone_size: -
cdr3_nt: TGTGCCAGTAGGCAAGCGGGGGACTTCCAAGAGACCCAGTACTTC
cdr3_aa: CASRQAGDFQETQYF

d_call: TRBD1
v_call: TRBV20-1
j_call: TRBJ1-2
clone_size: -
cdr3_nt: TGCAGTGCCATACAGGGGAAGGGCTACACCTTC
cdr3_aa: CSAIQGKGYTF

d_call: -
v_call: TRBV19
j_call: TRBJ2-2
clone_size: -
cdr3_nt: TGTGCCAGTAGTACGTTTAACACCGGGGAGCTGTTTTTT
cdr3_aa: CASSTFNTGELFF

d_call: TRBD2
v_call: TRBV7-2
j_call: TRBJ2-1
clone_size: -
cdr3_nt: TGTGCCAGCAGCTCAAAGCGGGGTTCCTCCTACAATGAGCAGTTCTTC
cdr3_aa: CASSSKRGSSYNEQFF

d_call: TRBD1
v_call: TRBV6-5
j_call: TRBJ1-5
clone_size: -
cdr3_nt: TGTGCCAGCAGTTACGCCTATACAGGGGGGAATCAGCCCCAGCATTTT
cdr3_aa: CASSYAYTGGNQPQHF

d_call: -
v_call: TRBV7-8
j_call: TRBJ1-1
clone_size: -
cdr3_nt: TGTGCCAGCAGCTTAGATAACAGGCGCGGCGAAGCTTTCTTT
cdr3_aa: CASSLDNRRGEAFF

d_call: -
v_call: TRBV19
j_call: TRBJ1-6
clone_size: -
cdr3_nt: TGTGCCAGTAGTAAGGAAGGAGGGTACTCACCCCTCCACTTT
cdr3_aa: CASSKEGGYSPLHF

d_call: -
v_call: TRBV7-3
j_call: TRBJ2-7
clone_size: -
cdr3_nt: TGTGCCAGCAGCTTTCAGACAGGACCAACCTACGAGCAGTACTTC
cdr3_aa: CASSFQTGPTYEQYF

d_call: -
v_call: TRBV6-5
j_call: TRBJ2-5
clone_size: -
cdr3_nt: TGTGCCAGCAGTTACGACAGGAAGACCCAGTACTTC
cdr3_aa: CASSYDRKTQYF

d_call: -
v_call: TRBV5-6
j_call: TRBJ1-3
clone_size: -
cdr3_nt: TGTGCCAGCAGCGTGACCGGGGATAGTACTTCTACTGGAAACACCATATATTTT
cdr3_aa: CASSVTGDSTSTGNTIYF

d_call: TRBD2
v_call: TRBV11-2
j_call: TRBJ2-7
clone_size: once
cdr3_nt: TGTGCCAGCAGCTTAGATCTGCCTAGCGGTACCTACGAGCAGTACTTC
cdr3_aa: CASSLDLPSGTYEQYF

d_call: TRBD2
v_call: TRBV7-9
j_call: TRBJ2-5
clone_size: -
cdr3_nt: TGTGCCAGCAGCCCGGGACTAGCGGGGGAGACCCAGTACTTC
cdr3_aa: CASSPGLAGETQYF

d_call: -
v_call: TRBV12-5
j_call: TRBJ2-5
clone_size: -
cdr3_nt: TGTGCTAGTGGTTTGAAAAACGCGGGCTCCCAAGAGACCCAGTACTTC
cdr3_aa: CASGLKNAGSQETQYF

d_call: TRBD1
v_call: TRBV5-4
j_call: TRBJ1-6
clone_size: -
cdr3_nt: TGTGCCAGCAGCTTGACAGGGGGCAATTCACCCCTCCACTTT
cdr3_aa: CASSLTGGNSPLHF

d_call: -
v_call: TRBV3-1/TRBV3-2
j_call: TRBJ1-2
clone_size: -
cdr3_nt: TGTGCCAGCAGCCCACTTCTGAAACCTAACTATGGCTACACCTTC
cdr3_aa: CASSPLLKPNYGYTF

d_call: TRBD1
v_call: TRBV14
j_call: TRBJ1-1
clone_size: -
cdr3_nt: TGTGCCAGCAGCGTACAGACAGGGGGCAGTTTAGAAGCTTTCTTT
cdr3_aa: CASSVQTGGSLEAFF

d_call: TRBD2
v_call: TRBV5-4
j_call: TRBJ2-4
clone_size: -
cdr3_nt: TGTGCCAGCAGCCTAGCGGGGGCCCCCAAAAACATTCAGTACTTC
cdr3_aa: CASSLAGAPKNIQYF